The rows below give T cell receptor beta chains drawn from one sample of a study of blood T cells in healthy people across ages. TCRdb recomputed calls from the 5' RACE reads with MiXCR, one row per CDR3 protein. This sample has 450,000 to 650,000 distinct CDR3 sequences; 24% occur once, and the top ten carry under 9%. The data were also submitted as part of a second study, on T cells of mothers and their children.

The sample comprised blood. The receptors stem from a boy aged 5-17 years in good health. Both conserved end residues are part of each CDR3. The order of the fields is J gene, V gene, CDR3 protein.

j_gene: TRBJ1-1
v_gene: TRBV28
CDR3aa: CASSKGRGRAEAFF

j_gene: TRBJ2-2
v_gene: TRBV7-8
CDR3aa: CAIKTGDRSGELFF

j_gene: TRBJ2-1
v_gene: TRBV15
CDR3aa: CATSRAGTTGEQFF

j_gene: TRBJ1-1
v_gene: TRBV28
CDR3aa: CASNFKGSEAFF

j_gene: TRBJ1-5
v_gene: TRBV27
CDR3aa: CASSPHTGGQPQHF

j_gene: TRBJ2-5
v_gene: TRBV5-6
CDR3aa: CASSFRKLGGETQYF

j_gene: TRBJ2-1
v_gene: TRBV9
CDR3aa: CASSPVGRSSYNEQFF

j_gene: TRBJ1-2
v_gene: TRBV4-2
CDR3aa: CASSQDTGHLSYGYTF

j_gene: TRBJ1-5
v_gene: TRBV5-1
CDR3aa: CASSLGPDRVDQPQHF

j_gene: .
v_gene: TRBV29-1
CDR3aa: CSVEIEGRYEQYF

j_gene: TRBJ2-4
v_gene: TRBV7-2
CDR3aa: CASSLVNGQNIQYF

j_gene: .
v_gene: TRBV4-2
CDR3aa: CASSLSTGQVANEQYF

j_gene: TRBJ2-2
v_gene: TRBV7-2
CDR3aa: CASSPTRTGELFF

j_gene: TRBJ2-1
v_gene: TRBV6-2/TRBV6-3
CDR3aa: CASSFRTSGLYNEQFF

j_gene: TRBJ1-1
v_gene: TRBV6-2/TRBV6-3
CDR3aa: CASSYYPAAEAFF

j_gene: TRBJ1-5
v_gene: TRBV27
CDR3aa: CASSPSPGWRQPQHF

j_gene: TRBJ1-1
v_gene: TRBV7-9
CDR3aa: CASSRTGHGSTEAFF

j_gene: TRBJ2-7
v_gene: TRBV13
CDR3aa: CASSLEGDYPYEQYF

j_gene: TRBJ2-7
v_gene: TRBV3-1
CDR3aa: CASRATRGGSYEQYF

j_gene: TRBJ2-4
v_gene: TRBV2
CDR3aa: CASSEPPLLAGVSFGKNIQYF

j_gene: TRBJ2-3
v_gene: TRBV20-1
CDR3aa: CSAPRLGSPTSGRALYTQYF

j_gene: TRBJ2-4
v_gene: TRBV29-1
CDR3aa: CSVQGATYIQYF

j_gene: .
v_gene: TRBV7-2
CDR3aa: CASSLDQGANEQFF

j_gene: TRBJ1-1
v_gene: TRBV5-1
CDR3aa: CASSAYGGASTEAFF

j_gene: TRBJ2-3
v_gene: TRBV2
CDR3aa: CASSEALYVGTDTQYF

j_gene: TRBJ2-7
v_gene: TRBV2
CDR3aa: CASSVDSGYEQYF

j_gene: TRBJ1-1
v_gene: TRBV28
CDR3aa: CASNRGGMNTEAFF

j_gene: TRBJ1-1
v_gene: TRBV12-5
CDR3aa: CASGLDGTNTEAFF

j_gene: TRBJ2-1
v_gene: TRBV6-4
CDR3aa: CASTVGGGTYNEQFF

j_gene: TRBJ1-4
v_gene: TRBV6-2/TRBV6-3
CDR3aa: CASSYPSGDNEKLFF

j_gene: TRBJ1-1
v_gene: TRBV2
CDR3aa: CASLTELDTEAFF

j_gene: TRBJ2-7
v_gene: TRBV2
CDR3aa: CASGSGSYEQYF

j_gene: TRBJ2-7
v_gene: TRBV7-2
CDR3aa: CASSPGASFLYEQYF

j_gene: TRBJ2-3
v_gene: TRBV20-1
CDR3aa: CSARRAGQGSSQDTQYF

j_gene: .
v_gene: TRBV7-9
CDR3aa: CACSPRGEETQYF

j_gene: TRBJ2-5
v_gene: TRBV29-1
CDR3aa: CSVESGGLETQYF

j_gene: TRBJ1-4
v_gene: TRBV7-2
CDR3aa: CASSLQFGGEKLFF

j_gene: TRBJ2-7
v_gene: TRBV7-6
CDR3aa: CASSRKGVMRQGQSYEQYF